The T cell receptor beta chain under discussion was sequenced for a study of cytomegalovirus exposure and HLA in healthy donors (TCRdb year 2017). About the investigation overall: A later analysis indicated that the roughly 120 validation repertoires were generated on the platform also employed for the 650 to 850 repertoires of the first cohort. The study aimed to test whether signatures of past pathogen exposure could be identified by cataloging public T cell receptors. Besides the first cohort of 550 to 750 subjects, a separate validation cohort made up of over a hundred different subjects was used. To predict cytomegalovirus infection status, the study brought together high-throughput TCR immunosequencing, statistical association of individual TCRs with disease status, and machine learning.

Its CDR3 holds 15 amino acids, cysteine through phenylalanine. The kept DNA is CDR3 alone, 45 bases in frame from the first base. From the germline V gene (reference sequence), CDR1 is GTSNPN and CDR2 is SVGIG. The junction shows trimming of 5 bases on V and 6 bases on J, plus 20 bases between the germline ends. On this clone itself: What this receptor recognizes is not known. No base quality values were provided; no much bigger clone lies one nucleotide off.

The donors were included in the validation cohort of around 120 subjects, a group kept apart from the approximately 670-subject first cohort. Here is what the overall study found, with its caveats: It was suggested by the authors that the approach could potentially be generalized to other disease states and immunological phenotypes. Subsequent analysis determined that TCRs grouped into clusters in the first cohort also showed a tendency toward co-occurrence across the approximately 110 validation repertoires, and approximately 93% of cluster scores exceeded 0. In both the original and validation cohorts, the classifier was reported to diagnose cytomegalovirus status with high specificity and sensitivity. The study listed 150 to 200 TCR beta chains as associated with cytomegalovirus. Across donors, most TCR sequences were observed very rarely, whereas some public TCRs were present in many individuals. The validation cohort had no HLA typing available for a later analysis, so co-occurrence within that cohort was assessed over all 130 or so repertoires. A few of the identified cytomegalovirus-associated TCR beta chains were confirmed in vitro to be specific for cytomegalovirus antigens.

The method was the immunoSEQ multiplex PCR assay. In the paper's pipeline: A statistical classification framework was developed to diagnose cytomegalovirus status using the catalog of TCR beta chain sequences. Sourced from immuneACCESS, this table was stored by TCRdb with only in-frame sequences that have V and J called. A share of the clones is absent; for the studies checked, an unresolved V gene accounts for under half, and the remainder has no known explanation. The V and J calls and the clone size are those of that table, but D and trimming were determined from the DNA. Recorded for this sample are 150,000 to 200,000 clones; more than 80% of them occurred a single time. In total, the top ten clones hold 6% to 9% of the sample.

The origin of this receptor is a man aged 18 to 29 in good health and CMV-seropositive. Sequencing input: PBMCs. In this chain, TRBV30 is recombined with TRBJ1-5; a confident D gene designation cannot be given. The DNA sequence follows: TGTGCCTGGTGTTCCTGCGGGATAGCGGGTCAGCCCCAGCATTTT. Translated, this is CAWCSCGIAGQPQHF.